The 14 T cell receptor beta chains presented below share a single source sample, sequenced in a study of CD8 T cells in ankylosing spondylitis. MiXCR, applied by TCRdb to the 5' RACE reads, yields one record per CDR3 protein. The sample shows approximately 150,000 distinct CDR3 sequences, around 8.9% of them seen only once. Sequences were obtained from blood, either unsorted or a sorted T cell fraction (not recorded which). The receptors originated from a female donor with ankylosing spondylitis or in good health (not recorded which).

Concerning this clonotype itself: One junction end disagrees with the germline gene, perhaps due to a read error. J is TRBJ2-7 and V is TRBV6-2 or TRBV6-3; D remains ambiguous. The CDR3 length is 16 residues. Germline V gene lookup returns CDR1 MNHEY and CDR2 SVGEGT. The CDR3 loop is CASIYLSTPPYYEQYF. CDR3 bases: TGTGCCAGCATTTACCTTTCCACTCCTCCCTACTACGAGCAGTACTTC.

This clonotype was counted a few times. The CDR3: CASSSITSPEDDEQFF. CDR3 DNA: TGTGCCAGCAGCTCGATTACTTCACCCGAGGATGATGAGCAGTTCTTC. The chain joins TRBV7-2 to TRBJ2-1; unclear D gene. The CDR3 contains 16 residues. Between the trimmed V and J ends, which lost 4 bases and 8 bases, there was a span of 21 bases. Looked up from germline, CDR1 is SGHTA and CDR2 is FQGNSA.

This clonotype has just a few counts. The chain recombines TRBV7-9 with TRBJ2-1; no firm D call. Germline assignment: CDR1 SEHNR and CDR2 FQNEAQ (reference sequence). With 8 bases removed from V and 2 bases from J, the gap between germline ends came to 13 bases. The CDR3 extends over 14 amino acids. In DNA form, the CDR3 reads TGTGCCAGCGCGCCTCCGGCGGCCTACAATGAGCAGTTCTTC. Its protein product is CASAPPAAYNEQFF.

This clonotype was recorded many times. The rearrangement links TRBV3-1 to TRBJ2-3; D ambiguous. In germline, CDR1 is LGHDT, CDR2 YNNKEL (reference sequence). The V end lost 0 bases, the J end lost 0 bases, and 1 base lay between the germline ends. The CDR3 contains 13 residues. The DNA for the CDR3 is TGTGCCAGCAGCCAAGATAGCACAGATACGCAGTATTTT. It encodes CASSQDSTDTQYF.

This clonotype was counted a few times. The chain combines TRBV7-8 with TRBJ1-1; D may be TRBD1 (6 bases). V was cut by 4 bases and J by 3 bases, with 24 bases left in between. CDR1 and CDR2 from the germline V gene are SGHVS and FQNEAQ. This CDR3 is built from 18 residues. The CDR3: CASSSKVGAGAVDTEAFF. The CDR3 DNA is TGTGCCAGCAGCTCAAAAGTCGGCGCAGGGGCTGTGGACACTGAAGCTTTCTTT. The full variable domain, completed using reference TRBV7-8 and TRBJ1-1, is GAGVSQSPRYKVAKRGQDVALRCDPISGHVSLFWYQQALGQGPEFLTYFQNEAQLDKSGLPSDRFFAERPEGSVSTLKIQRTQQEDSAVYLCASSSKVGAGAVDTEAFFGQGTRLTVV.

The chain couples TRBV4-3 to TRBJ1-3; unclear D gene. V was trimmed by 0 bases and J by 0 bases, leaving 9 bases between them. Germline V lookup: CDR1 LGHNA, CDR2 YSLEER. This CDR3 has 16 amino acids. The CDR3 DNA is TGCGCCAGCAGCCAAGATGAGGGAAACTCTGGAAACACCATATATTTT. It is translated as CASSQDEGNSGNTIYF.

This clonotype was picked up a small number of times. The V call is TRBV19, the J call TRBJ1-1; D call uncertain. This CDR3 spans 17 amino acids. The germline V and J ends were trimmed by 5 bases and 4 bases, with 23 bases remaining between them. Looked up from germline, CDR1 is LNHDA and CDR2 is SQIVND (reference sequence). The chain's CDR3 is CASSSPRLESASTEAFF. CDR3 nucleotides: TGTGCCAGTAGTTCCCCCCGTTTGGAATCCGCGAGCACTGAAGCTTTCTTT.

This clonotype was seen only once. The CDR3 nucleotides are TGTGCCAGCAGCGCTGGGACTAGCGGGAGTGTAGATACGCAGTATTTT. Amino acid sequence: CASSAGTSGSVDTQYF. The rearrangement links TRBV9 to TRBJ2-3; TRBD2 matches at 14 bases. The J segment lost 5 bases and the V segment lost 3 bases, leaving 5 bases of the junction unmatched. The CDR3 consists of 16 residues. Germline loops: CDR1 SGDLS, CDR2 YYNGEE.

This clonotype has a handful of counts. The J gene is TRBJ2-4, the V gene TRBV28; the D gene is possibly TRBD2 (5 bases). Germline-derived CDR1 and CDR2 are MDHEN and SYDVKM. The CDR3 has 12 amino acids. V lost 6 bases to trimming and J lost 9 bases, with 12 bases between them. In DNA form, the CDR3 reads TGTGCCAGCAGCCCGGGGTTCAGCATTCAGTACTTC. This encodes CASSPGFSIQYF. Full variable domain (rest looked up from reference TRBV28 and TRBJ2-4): DVKVTQSSRYLVKRTGEKVFLECVQDMDHENMFWYRQDPGLGLRLIYFSYDVKMKEKGDIPEGYSVSREKKERFSLILESASTNQTSMYLCASSPGFSIQYFGAGTRLSVL.

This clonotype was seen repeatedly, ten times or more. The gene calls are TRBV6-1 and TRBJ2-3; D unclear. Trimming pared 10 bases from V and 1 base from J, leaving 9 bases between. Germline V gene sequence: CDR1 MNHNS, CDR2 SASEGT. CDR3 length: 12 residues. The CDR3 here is CATVGGTDTQYF. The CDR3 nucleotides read TGTGCCACCGTTGGGGGCACAGATACGCAGTATTTT.

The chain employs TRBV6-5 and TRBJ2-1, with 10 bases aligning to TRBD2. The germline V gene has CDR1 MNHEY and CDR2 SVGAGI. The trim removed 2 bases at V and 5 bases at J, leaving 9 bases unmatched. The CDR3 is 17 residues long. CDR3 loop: CASSYPTLAGVNNEQFF. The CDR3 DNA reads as TGTGCCAGCAGTTACCCGACTCTAGCGGGGGTCAACAATGAGCAGTTCTTC.

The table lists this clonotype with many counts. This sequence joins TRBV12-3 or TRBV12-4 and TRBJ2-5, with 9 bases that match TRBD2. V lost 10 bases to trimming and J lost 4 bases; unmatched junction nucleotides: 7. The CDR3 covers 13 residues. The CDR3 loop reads CAIGLARGETQYF. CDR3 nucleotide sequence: TGTGCCATTGGACTAGCGCGTGGAGAGACCCAGTACTTC.

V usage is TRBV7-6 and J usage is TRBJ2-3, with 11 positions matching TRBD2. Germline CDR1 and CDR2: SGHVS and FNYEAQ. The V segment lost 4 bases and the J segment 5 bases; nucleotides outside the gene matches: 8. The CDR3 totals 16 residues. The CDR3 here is CASSSTLAGAGDTQYF. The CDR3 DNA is TGTGCCAGCAGCTCCACACTAGCGGGAGCCGGAGATACGCAGTATTTT.

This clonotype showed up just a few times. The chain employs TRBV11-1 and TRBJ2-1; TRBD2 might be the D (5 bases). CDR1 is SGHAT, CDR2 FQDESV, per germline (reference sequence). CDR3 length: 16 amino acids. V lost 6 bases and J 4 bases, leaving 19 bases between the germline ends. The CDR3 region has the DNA TGTGCCAGCAGTCTTAGCGCATTTACCCTATACAATGAGCAGTTCTTC. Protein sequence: CASSLSAFTLYNEQFF.